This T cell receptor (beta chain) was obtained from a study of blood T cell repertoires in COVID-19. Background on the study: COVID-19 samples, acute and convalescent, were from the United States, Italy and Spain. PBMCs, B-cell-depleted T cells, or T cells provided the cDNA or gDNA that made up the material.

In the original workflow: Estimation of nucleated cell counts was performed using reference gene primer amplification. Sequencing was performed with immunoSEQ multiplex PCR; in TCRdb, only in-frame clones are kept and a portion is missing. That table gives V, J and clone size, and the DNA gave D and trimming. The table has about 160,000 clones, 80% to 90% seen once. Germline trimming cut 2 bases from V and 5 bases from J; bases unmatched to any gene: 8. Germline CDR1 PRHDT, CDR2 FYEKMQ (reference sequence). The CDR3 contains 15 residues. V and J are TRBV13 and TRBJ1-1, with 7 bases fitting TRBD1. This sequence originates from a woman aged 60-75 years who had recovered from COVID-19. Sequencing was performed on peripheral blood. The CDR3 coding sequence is TGTGCCAGCAGCTTAAGGGGGCGGCGGTCAACTGAAGCTTTCTTT. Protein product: CASSLRGRRSTEAFF.